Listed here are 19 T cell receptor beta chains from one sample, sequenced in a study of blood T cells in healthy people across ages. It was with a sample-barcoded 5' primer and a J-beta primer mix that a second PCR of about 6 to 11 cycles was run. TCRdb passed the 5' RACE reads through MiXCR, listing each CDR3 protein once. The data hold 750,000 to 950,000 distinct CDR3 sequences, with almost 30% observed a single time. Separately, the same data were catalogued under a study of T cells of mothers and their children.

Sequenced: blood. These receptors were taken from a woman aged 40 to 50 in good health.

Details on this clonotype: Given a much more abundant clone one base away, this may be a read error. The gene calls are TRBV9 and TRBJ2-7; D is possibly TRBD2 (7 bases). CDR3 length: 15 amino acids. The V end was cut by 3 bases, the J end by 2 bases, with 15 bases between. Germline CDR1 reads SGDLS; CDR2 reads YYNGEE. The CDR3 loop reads CASSAGASGAYEQYF. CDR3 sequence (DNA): TGTGCCAGCAGCGCAGGGGCTAGCGGAGCCTACGAGCAGTACTTC.

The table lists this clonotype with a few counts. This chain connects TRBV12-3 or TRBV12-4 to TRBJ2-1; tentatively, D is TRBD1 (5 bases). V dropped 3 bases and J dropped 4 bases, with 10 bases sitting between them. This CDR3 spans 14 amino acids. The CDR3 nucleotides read TGTGCCAGCAGTTTTAGGGGATTTTACAATGAGCAGTTCTTC. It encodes CASSFRGFYNEQFF.

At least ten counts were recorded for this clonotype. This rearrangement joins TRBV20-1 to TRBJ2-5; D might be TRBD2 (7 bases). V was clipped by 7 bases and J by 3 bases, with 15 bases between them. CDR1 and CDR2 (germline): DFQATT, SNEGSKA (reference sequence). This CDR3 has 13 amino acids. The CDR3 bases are TGCAGTGGGCGGGGGCAGTCCAAAGAGACCCAGTACTTC. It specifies CSGRGQSKETQYF.

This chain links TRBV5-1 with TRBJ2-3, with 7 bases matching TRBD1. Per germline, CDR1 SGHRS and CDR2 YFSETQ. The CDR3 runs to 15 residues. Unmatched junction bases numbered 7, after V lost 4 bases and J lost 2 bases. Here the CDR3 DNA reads TGCGCCAGCAGCCTTGACAGGGACGACACAGATACGCAGTATTTT. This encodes CASSLDRDDTDTQYF. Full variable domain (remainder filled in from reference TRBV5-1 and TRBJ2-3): KAGVTQTPRYLIKTRGQQVTLSCSPISGHRSVSWYQQTPGQGLQFLFEYFSETQRNKGNFPGRFSGRQFSNSRSEMNVSTLELGDSALYLCASSLDRDDTDTQYFGPGTRLTVL.

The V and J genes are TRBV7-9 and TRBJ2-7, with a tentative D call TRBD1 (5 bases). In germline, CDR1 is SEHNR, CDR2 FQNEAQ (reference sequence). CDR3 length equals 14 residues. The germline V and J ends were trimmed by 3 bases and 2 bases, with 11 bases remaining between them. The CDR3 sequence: CASSLKGRPYEQYF. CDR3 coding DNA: TGTGCCAGCAGCTTGAAGGGGCGCCCCTACGAGCAGTACTTC. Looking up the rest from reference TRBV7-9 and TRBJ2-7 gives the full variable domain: DTGVSQNPRHKITKRGQNVTFRCDPISEHNRLYWYRQTLGQGPEFLTYFQNEAQLEKSRLLSDRFSAERPKGSFSTLEIQRTEQGDSAMYLCASSLKGRPYEQYFGPGTRLTVT.

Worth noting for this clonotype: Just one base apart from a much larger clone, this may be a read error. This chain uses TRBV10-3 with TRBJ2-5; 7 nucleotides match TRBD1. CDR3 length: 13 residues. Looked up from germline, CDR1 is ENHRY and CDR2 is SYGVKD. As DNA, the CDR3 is TGTACCATCAGTGAAGGGACAGAAGAGACCCAGTACTTC. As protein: CTISEGTEETQYF.

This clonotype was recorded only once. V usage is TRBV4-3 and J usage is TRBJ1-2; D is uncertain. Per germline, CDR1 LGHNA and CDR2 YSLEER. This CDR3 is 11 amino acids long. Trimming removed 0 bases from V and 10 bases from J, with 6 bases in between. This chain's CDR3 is CASSQDADYTF. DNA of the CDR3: TGCGCCAGCAGCCAAGATGCGGACTACACCTTC.

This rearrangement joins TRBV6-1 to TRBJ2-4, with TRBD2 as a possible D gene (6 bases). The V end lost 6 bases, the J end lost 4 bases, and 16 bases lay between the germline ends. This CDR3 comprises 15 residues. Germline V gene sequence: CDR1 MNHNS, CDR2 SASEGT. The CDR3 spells CASRAPGLLKNIQYF. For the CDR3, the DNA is TGTGCCAGCAGAGCCCCGGGACTCTTAAAAAACATTCAGTACTTC.

The CDR3 spells CSARDQERVALRQPQHF. CDR3 nucleotide sequence: TGCAGTGCTAGAGATCAGGAACGAGTGGCCTTACGTCAGCCCCAGCATTTT. The V and J genes are TRBV20-1 and TRBJ1-5; D gene ambiguous. The germline gives CDR1 DFQATT, CDR2 SNEGSKA (reference sequence). Trimming shortened V by 0 bases and J by 6 bases, and 21 bases separated the two germline ends. This CDR3 comprises 17 residues.

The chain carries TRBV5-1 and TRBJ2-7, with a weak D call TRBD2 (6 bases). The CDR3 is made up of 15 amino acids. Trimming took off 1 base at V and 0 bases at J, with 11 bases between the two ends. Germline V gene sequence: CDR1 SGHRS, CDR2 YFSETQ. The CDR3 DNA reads TGCGCCAGCAGCTTGAATCCGGGGGACTCCTACGAGCAGTACTTC. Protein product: CASSLNPGDSYEQYF.

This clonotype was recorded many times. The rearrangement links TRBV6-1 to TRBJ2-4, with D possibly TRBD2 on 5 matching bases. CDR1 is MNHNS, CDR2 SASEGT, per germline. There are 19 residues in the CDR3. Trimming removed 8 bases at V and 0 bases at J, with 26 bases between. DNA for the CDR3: TGTGCCAGCCCCCACGGGGTTGTAACCGATACTTTAGCCAAAAACATTCAGTACTTC. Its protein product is CASPHGVVTDTLAKNIQYF.

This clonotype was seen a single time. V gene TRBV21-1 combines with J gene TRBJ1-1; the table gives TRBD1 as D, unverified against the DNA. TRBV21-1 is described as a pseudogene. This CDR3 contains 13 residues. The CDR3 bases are TGTGCCAGCGGCCGTGGGGGATGCACTGAAGCTTTCTTT. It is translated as CASGRGGCTEAFF.

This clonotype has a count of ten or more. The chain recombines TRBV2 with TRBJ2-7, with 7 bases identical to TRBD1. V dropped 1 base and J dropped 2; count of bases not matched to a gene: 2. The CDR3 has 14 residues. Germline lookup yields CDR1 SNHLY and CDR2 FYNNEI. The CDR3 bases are TGTGCCAGCAGTGAAGGGGACAGTCCCTACGAGCAGTACTTC. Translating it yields CASSEGDSPYEQYF.

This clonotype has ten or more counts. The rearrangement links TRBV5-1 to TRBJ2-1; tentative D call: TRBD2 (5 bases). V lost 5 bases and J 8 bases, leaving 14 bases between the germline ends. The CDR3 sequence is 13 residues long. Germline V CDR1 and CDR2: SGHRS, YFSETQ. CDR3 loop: CASRLAGVDEQFF. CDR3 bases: TGCGCCAGCAGGCTAGCCGGGGTCGATGAGCAGTTCTTC.

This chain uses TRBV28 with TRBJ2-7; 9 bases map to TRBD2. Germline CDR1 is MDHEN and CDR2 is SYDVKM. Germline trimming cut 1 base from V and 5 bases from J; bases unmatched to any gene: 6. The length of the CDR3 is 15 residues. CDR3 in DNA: TGTGCCAGCAGTTTATACGGGGCTAGCGGGGACGAGCAGTACTTC. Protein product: CASSLYGASGDEQYF.

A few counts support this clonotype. CDR3 residues: CASRPGAVNYGYTF. CDR3 nucleotide sequence: TGTGCCAGCAGGCCCGGGGCCGTCAACTATGGCTACACCTTC. This chain links TRBV27 with TRBJ1-2; D is perhaps TRBD1 (5 bases). Germline lookup yields CDR1 MNHEY and CDR2 SMNVEV (reference sequence). Trimming shortened V by 6 bases and J by 2 bases, and 13 bases separated the two germline ends. CDR3 length equals 14 residues.

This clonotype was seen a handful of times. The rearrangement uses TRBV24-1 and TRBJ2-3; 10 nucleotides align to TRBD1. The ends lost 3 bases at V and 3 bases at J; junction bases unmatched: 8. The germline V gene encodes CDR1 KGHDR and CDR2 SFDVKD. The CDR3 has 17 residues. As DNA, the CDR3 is TGTGCCACCAGTGATGGGCCCGGGACAGGGGTAACAGATACGCAGTATTTT. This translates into CATSDGPGTGVTDTQYF.

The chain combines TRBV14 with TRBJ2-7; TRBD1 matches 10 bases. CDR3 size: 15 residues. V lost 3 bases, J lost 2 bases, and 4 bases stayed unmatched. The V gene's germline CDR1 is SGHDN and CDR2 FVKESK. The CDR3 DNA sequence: TGTGCCAGCAGCCATCCGGGACAGGGGACCTACGAGCAGTACTTC. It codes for CASSHPGQGTYEQYF.

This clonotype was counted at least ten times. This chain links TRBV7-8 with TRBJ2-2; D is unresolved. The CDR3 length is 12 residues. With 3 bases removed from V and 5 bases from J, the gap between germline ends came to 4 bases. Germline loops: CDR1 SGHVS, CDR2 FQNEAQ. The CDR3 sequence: CASSFMTGELFF. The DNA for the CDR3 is TGTGCCAGCAGCTTTATGACCGGGGAGCTGTTTTTT.